A single sample gave rise to the 2 T cell receptor beta chains below, sequenced in a study of vaccination effects on CD4 cells after COVID-19. The culture ran for under eleven days, and then CD4+ T cells were isolated. Sequencing used immunoSEQ multiplex PCR; TCRdb keeps in-frame clones, though not all of them. The sample has about 66,000 clones, approximately 70% seen once; the top ten hold roughly 25%. Their cognate antigens are unknown. Material: CD4+ T cells from PBMCs cultured without peptide, obtained before COVID-19 vaccination. These receptors came from a human donor who had a prior SARS-CoV-2 infection.

This clone was picked up a small number of times. V and J are TRBV12-3 or TRBV12-4 and TRBJ1-5; D is uncertain. V lost 7 bases to trimming and J lost 6 bases, with 10 bases between them. The CDR3 sequence is 12 residues long. CDR3 amino acids: CASMYFGQPQHF. CDR3 bases: TGTGCCAGCATGTATTTTGGTCAGCCCCAGCATTTT.

The CDR3 nucleotides are TGTGCCAGCAGCTTAGTATCGTATACGCAGCGGGAAGCAGATACGCAGTATTTT. It is translated as CASSLVSYTQREADTQYF. The chain recombines TRBV11-3 with TRBJ2-3; 7 positions agree with TRBD2. CDR1 SGHNT and CDR2 YENEEA come from the germline V gene. Trimming removed 1 base from V and 4 bases from J; junction bases left unmatched: 14. The CDR3 runs 18 residues. Complete variable domain (other parts from reference TRBV11-3 and TRBJ2-3): EAGVVQSPRYKIIEKKQPVAFWCNPISGHNTLYWYLQNLGQGPELLIRYENEEAVDDSQLPKDRFSAERLKGVDSTLKIQPAELGDSAVYLCASSLVSYTQREADTQYFGPGTRLTVL.